Listed here is a single T cell receptor beta chain. Its antigen is undetermined. RNA transcripts yielded amplified TCR beta CDR3 regions. Carried out on the TCR CDR3, a first-round RT-PCR used the HTBI primer set. A single record per CDR3 protein comes from TCRdb applying MiXCR to the multiplex PCR reads. Altogether hundreds of thousands of distinct CDR3 sequences are present, 35% being singletons, with the ten largest covering around a third. The record originates from a study of T cells in Graves' hyperthyroidism and ophthalmopathy. Study results and caveats: Most thyroid clonotypes expanded above 0.001 were also detected in blood.

The V segment lost 5 bases and the J segment 5 bases; nucleotides outside the gene matches: 12. The germline V gene encodes CDR1 SGHNT and CDR2 YYREEE (reference sequence). There are 17 residues in the CDR3. Stable hyperthyroidism: no ophthalmopathy progression over 18 months of follow-up. This receptor was identified in a middle-aged woman with Graves' hyperthyroidism. The sequencing sample was made of blood. The rearrangement links TRBV5-4 to TRBJ1-5; 11 positions agree with TRBD1. Here the CDR3 reads CASSLSFGQGADQPQHF. In DNA, the CDR3 is TGTGCCAGCAGTTTATCATTTGGACAGGGGGCCGATCAGCCCCAGCATTTT.